These 27 T cell receptor beta chains came from one sample sequenced in a study of shared clonotypes between healthy human individuals. TCRdb keeps only in-frame clones here, not all; method: immunoSEQ multiplex PCR. The sample comprises under 300,000 clones, 65% to 70% of which are singletons, and 11% rests with the top ten. Sequencing input: memory CD4+ T cells sorted from blood. Subset described: CD45RA-negative fraction. The source is a man aged 30-40 years in good health.

This clone was picked up one time. This chain connects TRBV10-3 to TRBJ2-1, with TRBD1 matching over 10 bases. This CDR3 comprises 18 residues. Germline V lookup: CDR1 ENHRY, CDR2 SYGVKD. Trimming removed 8 bases from V and 2 bases from J; junction bases left unmatched: 15. CDR3 residues: CAIQRSVIGTGAYNEQFF. CDR3 nucleotide sequence: TGTGCCATCCAGAGGTCCGTAATCGGGACAGGGGCCTACAATGAGCAGTTCTTC.

The chain carries TRBV4-1 and TRBJ2-7; 9 bases are shared with TRBD2. The V segment lost 4 bases and the J segment 3 bases; nucleotides outside the gene matches: 16. The V gene's germline CDR1 is MGHRA and CDR2 YSYEKL. There are 18 residues in the CDR3. The CDR3: CASSLVTFSGRGNYEQYF. The CDR3 coding sequence is TGCGCCAGCAGCCTTGTTACTTTTAGCGGGAGAGGAAACTACGAGCAGTACTTC.

V and J are TRBV4-2 and TRBJ2-3, with D uncertain. V was shortened by 0 bases and J by 1 base, with 11 bases between the two germline ends. Germline assignment: CDR1 LGHNA and CDR2 YNFKEQ. The CDR3 spans 16 residues. CDR3 sequence reads: CASSQDGPYGTDTQYF. The CDR3, as DNA: TGTGCCAGCAGCCAAGATGGGCCTTACGGCACAGATACGCAGTATTTT.

Worth noting for this clone: The sample carries other DNA sequences with the same CDR3. The chain recombines TRBV7-9 with TRBJ2-5; no reliable D call. This CDR3 comprises 11 residues. The V end was cut by 2 bases, the J end by 2 bases, with 0 bases between. Germline V gives CDR1 SEHNR, CDR2 FQNEAQ (reference sequence). The CDR3 sequence is CASSLQETQYF. Written as DNA, the CDR3 is TGTGCCAGCAGCTTACAAGAGACCCAGTACTTC. Drawing the rest from reference TRBV7-9 and TRBJ2-5, the complete variable domain is DTGVSQNPRHKITKRGQNVTFRCDPISEHNRLYWYRQTLGQGPEFLTYFQNEAQLEKSRLLSDRFSAERPKGSFSTLEIQRTEQGDSAMYLCASSLQETQYFGPGTRLLVL.

A few counts support this clone. The chain has TRBV27 and TRBJ2-4; D remains ambiguous. V dropped 3 bases and J dropped 1 base, with 19 bases sitting between them. CDR3 length: 18 amino acids. The germline gives CDR1 MNHEY, CDR2 SMNVEV (reference sequence). The CDR3 sequence: CASSFTGLRAGAKNIQYF. CDR3 DNA: TGTGCCAGCAGTTTCACGGGCCTCCGAGCCGGGGCCAAAAACATTCAGTACTTC.

The chain links TRBV7-2 to TRBJ1-5; D unclear. Germline lookup yields CDR1 SGHTA and CDR2 FQGNSA. CDR3 length equals 14 residues. The V gene lost 2 bases and the J gene lost 0 bases, with 5 bases spanning the gap. The chain's CDR3 is CASSLLLSNQPQHF. In DNA form, the CDR3 reads TGTGCCAGCAGCTTATTACTTAGCAATCAGCCCCAGCATTTT.

The chain joins TRBV27 to TRBJ1-5; D may be TRBD1 (6 bases). Trimming cost V 5 bases and J 6 bases, with 14 bases left between them. The length of the CDR3 is 14 residues. The germline V gene has CDR1 MNHEY and CDR2 SMNVEV (reference sequence). The CDR3 DNA reads TGTGCCAGCAGTCTACAGGGAAGGGGTCAGCCCCAGCATTTT. The encoded protein is CASSLQGRGQPQHF.

The chain joins TRBV27 to TRBJ2-5; maybe TRBD1 (5 bases). This CDR3 has 14 amino acids. Germline CDR1 reads MNHEY; CDR2 reads SMNVEV (reference sequence). The V end lost 3 bases, the J end lost 4 bases, and 12 bases lay between the germline ends. In DNA form, the CDR3 reads TGTGCCAGCAGTTTGTACTCCAGGGTAGAGACCCAGTACTTC. It encodes CASSLYSRVETQYF.

This sequence joins TRBV7-6 and TRBJ2-2; perhaps TRBD2 as D (6 bases). Germline lookup yields CDR1 SGHVS and CDR2 FNYEAQ. V was cut by 11 bases and J by 6 bases, with 16 bases left in between. This CDR3 has 13 residues. The CDR3 region has the DNA TGTGCCGGGGACTCAGGGACCCCCGGGGAGCTGTTTTTT. Translating it yields CAGDSGTPGELFF.

The chain links TRBV6-1 to TRBJ2-1, with 9 bases identical to TRBD2. CDR1 and CDR2 (germline): MNHNS, SASEGT. CDR3 length equals 17 residues. V trimming: 2 bases; J trimming: 1 base; junction bases outside the gene matches: 6. CDR3 nucleotides: TGTGCCAGCAGTGAACTAGCGGGAATGGGTTCCTACAATGAGCAGTTCTTC. Its translation: CASSELAGMGSYNEQFF.

Of note for this clone: A much larger clone lies a single base off, so this may be a read error. The rearrangement joins TRBV6-5 to TRBJ2-2, with unresolved D. V was shortened by 3 bases and J by 3 bases, with 2 bases between the two germline ends. The CDR3 consists of 12 residues. The germline V gene has CDR1 MNHEY and CDR2 SVGAGI. The DNA of the CDR3 is TGTGCCAGCAGTTATGACACCGGGGAGCTGTTTTTT. The encoded protein is CASSYDTGELFF.

The chain recombines TRBV28 with TRBJ2-6; D not certain. Germline V gives CDR1 MDHEN, CDR2 SYDVKM. Deletions cut 2 bases from V and 6 bases from J, with 2 bases between. The length of the CDR3 is 12 residues. The CDR3 region is CASSLTANVLTF. The CDR3 DNA follows: TGTGCCAGCAGTTTAACGGCCAACGTCCTGACTTTC.

The CDR3 protein is CASRRRTSAISSYNEQFF. As DNA, the CDR3 is TGTGCCAGCAGAAGAAGGACTAGCGCTATAAGCTCCTACAATGAGCAGTTCTTC. The V gene is TRBV28, the J gene TRBJ2-1; 9 nucleotides match TRBD2. The V and J ends lost 6 bases and 0 bases, in that order; junction bases with no gene match: 12. There are 18 residues in the CDR3. CDR1 MDHEN and CDR2 SYDVKM come from the germline V gene.

V gene TRBV7-8 combines with J gene TRBJ2-1, with TRBD2 matching over 9 bases. J gave up 6 bases and V 4 bases, and 13 bases lay outside the gene matches. This CDR3 region has 17 residues. Germline V CDR1 and CDR2: SGHVS, FQNEAQ. The CDR3: CASSSPTPAGGGNEQFF. DNA for the CDR3: TGTGCCAGCAGCTCCCCTACCCCAGCGGGAGGAGGCAATGAGCAGTTCTTC.

The chain recombines TRBV27 with TRBJ2-2, with D perhaps matching TRBD2 (7 bases). This CDR3 comprises 19 residues. The V gene lost 1 base and the J gene lost 5 bases, with 23 bases spanning the gap. CDR1 is MNHEY and CDR2 is SMNVEV in the germline V gene (reference sequence). CDR3 region: CASSLYSRPVEGGTGELFF. The DNA of the CDR3 is TGTGCCAGCAGTTTATATTCCCGACCCGTTGAGGGGGGGACCGGGGAGCTGTTTTTT.

Only a few counts were recorded for this clone. At the DNA level, this CDR3 is encoded by other sequences in the same sample as well. The rearrangement uses TRBV5-1 and TRBJ2-3, with a weak D call TRBD2 (6 bases). The CDR3 sequence is 15 residues long. CDR1 is SGHRS and CDR2 is YFSETQ in the germline V gene. V was pared by 1 base and J by 0 bases, with 9 bases between. CDR3 bases: TGCGCCAGCAGCTTGTCCGGGAGAAGCACAGATACGCAGTATTTT. Protein sequence: CASSLSGRSTDTQYF. Together with reference TRBV5-1 and TRBJ2-3, the CDR3 gives the full variable domain: KAGVTQTPRYLIKTRGQQVTLSCSPISGHRSVSWYQQTPGQGLQFLFEYFSETQRNKGNFPGRFSGRQFSNSRSEMNVSTLELGDSALYLCASSLSGRSTDTQYFGPGTRLTVL.

This clone has only a few counts. This chain uses TRBV18 with TRBJ1-1; D remains ambiguous. Germline V gene sequence: CDR1 KGHSH, CDR2 LQKENI. The V end lost 0 bases, the J end lost 8 bases, and 10 bases lay between the germline ends. This CDR3 region has 13 residues. CDR3 sequence: CASSPPSQAEAFF. DNA of the CDR3: TGTGCCAGCTCACCACCCTCCCAAGCCGAAGCTTTCTTT.

This rearrangement joins TRBV5-1 to TRBJ2-7, with 8 positions matching TRBD1. Germline values: CDR1 SGHRS, CDR2 YFSETQ. The junction had 6 bases not matched to a gene; V was cut back by 2 bases and J by 5 bases. This CDR3 is built from 14 residues. The CDR3 DNA sequence: TGCGCCAGCAGCTTAACCGGACAGGGAAACGAGCAGTACTTC. It encodes CASSLTGQGNEQYF.

This clone has a single count. V gene TRBV19 combines with J gene TRBJ2-2; TRBD1 agrees at 7 bases. V lost 3 bases and J lost 5; bases outside the gene matches: 3. The CDR3 length is 14 residues. From germline, CDR1 is LNHDA and CDR2 SQIVND (reference sequence). Here the CDR3 reads CASSMNRGTGELFF. In DNA form, the CDR3 reads TGTGCCAGTAGTATGAACAGGGGTACCGGGGAGCTGTTTTTT.

This clone was counted between two and nine times. The chain carries TRBV11-2 and TRBJ1-5; D gene unclear. Trimming removed 3 bases at V and 7 bases at J, with 13 bases between. The germline gives CDR1 SGHAT, CDR2 FQNNGV. This CDR3 region has 14 residues. CDR3 amino acids: CASSFWRERQPQHF. CDR3 in DNA: TGTGCCAGCAGCTTCTGGAGGGAGCGGCAGCCCCAGCATTTT.

This chain joins TRBV6-1 and TRBJ1-3, with 8 positions matching TRBD1. V shed 6 bases and J 2 bases; nucleotides not matched to a gene: 6. Germline CDR1 is MNHNS and CDR2 is SASEGT. The CDR3 has 15 amino acids. The CDR3 DNA reads as TGTGCCAGCAGCGCAATCAGGGGGCCTGGAAACACCATATATTTT. Residues: CASSAIRGPGNTIYF.

The chain is built from TRBV4-1 and TRBJ1-1; no definite D call. Germline CDR1 reads MGHRA; CDR2 reads YSYEKL. The length of the CDR3 is 15 residues. V shed 6 bases and J shed 1 base, with 15 bases lying between them. CDR3 bases: TGCGCCAGCAGGGGGATTAAAATGGGGAACACTGAAGCTTTCTTT. Amino acids: CASRGIKMGNTEAFF.

The gene calls are TRBV7-8 and TRBJ2-2; D is possibly TRBD1 (6 bases). V was shortened by 2 bases and J by 8 bases, with 6 bases between the two germline ends. CDR3 size: 12 residues. Germline V gene sequence: CDR1 SGHVS, CDR2 FQNEAQ. The CDR3 bases are TGTGCCAGCAGCTTAAGGGGGGGGGAGCTGTTTTTT. Translated: CASSLRGGELFF.

This clone came up once. The V gene is TRBV28, the J gene TRBJ1-2, with a weak D call TRBD1 (5 bases). Germline V gene sequence: CDR1 MDHEN, CDR2 SYDVKM. The CDR3 is made up of 11 amino acids. V was shortened by 3 bases and J by 8 bases, with 7 bases between the two germline ends. CDR3 residues: CASSFDRGYTF. For the CDR3, the DNA is TGTGCCAGCAGTTTCGACAGAGGCTACACCTTC.

The rearrangement links TRBV28 to TRBJ2-5; D is perhaps TRBD1 (5 bases). CDR1 MDHEN and CDR2 SYDVKM come from the germline V gene. The CDR3 loop spans 14 amino acids. Trimming took off 3 bases at V and 3 bases at J, with 11 bases between the two ends. The CDR3 loop reads CASSLVGVEETQYF. The CDR3 coding sequence is TGTGCCAGCAGTTTGGTAGGGGTGGAAGAGACCCAGTACTTC.

This clone has more than one count but fewer than ten. The chain is built from TRBV6-1 and TRBJ2-7; 7 nucleotides align to TRBD2. Trimming at V came to 6 bases and at J to 1 base, leaving 9 bases not matched to a gene. The CDR3 totals 15 residues. The germline V gene encodes CDR1 MNHNS and CDR2 SASEGT. CDR3 region: CASSYSGAASYEQYF. CDR3 DNA sequence: TGTGCCAGCAGCTACAGCGGGGCGGCGTCCTACGAGCAGTACTTC.

The chain couples TRBV6-5 to TRBJ2-1; D unresolved. The CDR3 is 14 amino acids. In germline, CDR1 is MNHEY, CDR2 SVGAGI. Trimming left V 0 bases short and J 8 bases short, with 11 bases between. The CDR3 coding sequence is TGTGCCAGCAGTTACTCGAACAGCTTCGATGAGCAGTTCTTC. It translates to CASSYSNSFDEQFF.